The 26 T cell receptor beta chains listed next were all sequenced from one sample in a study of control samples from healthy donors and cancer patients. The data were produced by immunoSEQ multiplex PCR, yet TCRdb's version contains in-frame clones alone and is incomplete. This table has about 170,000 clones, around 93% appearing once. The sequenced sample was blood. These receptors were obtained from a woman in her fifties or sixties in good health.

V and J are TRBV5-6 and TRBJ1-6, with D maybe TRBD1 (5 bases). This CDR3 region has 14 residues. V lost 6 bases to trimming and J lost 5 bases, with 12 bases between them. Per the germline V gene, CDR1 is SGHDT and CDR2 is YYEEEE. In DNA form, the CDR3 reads TGTGCCAGCACCCTAGGGGTGAATAATTCACCCCTCCACTTT. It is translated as CASTLGVNNSPLHF. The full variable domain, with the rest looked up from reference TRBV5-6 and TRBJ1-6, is DAGVTQSPTHLIKTRGQQVTLRCSPKSGHDTVSWYQQALGQGPQFIFQYYEEEERQRGNFPDRFSGHQFPNYSSELNVNALLLGDSALYLCASTLGVNNSPLHFGNGTRLTVT.

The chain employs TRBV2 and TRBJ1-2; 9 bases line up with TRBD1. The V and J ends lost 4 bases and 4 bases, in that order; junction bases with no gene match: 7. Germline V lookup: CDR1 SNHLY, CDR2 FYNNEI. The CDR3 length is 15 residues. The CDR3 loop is CASSVERQGGYGYTF. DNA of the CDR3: TGTGCCAGCAGTGTAGAGAGACAGGGGGGCTATGGCTACACCTTC.

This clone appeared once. In DNA, the CDR3 is TGTGCCAGCAGTGAATATAGGGGGGGAAAGGATGGGCAGTTCTTC. It codes for CASSEYRGGKDGQFF. The chain employs TRBV6-1 and TRBJ2-1; a possible D gene is TRBD2 (7 bases). Deletions cut 2 bases from V and 12 bases from J, with 20 bases between. This CDR3 region has 15 residues. The germline CDR1 and CDR2 sequences are MNHNS and SASEGT.

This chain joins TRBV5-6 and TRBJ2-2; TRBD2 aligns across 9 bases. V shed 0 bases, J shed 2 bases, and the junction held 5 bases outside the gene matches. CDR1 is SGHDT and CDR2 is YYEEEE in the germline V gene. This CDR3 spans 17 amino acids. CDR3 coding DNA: TGTGCCAGCAGCTTGGTTCCAGCGGGGGGTAACACCGGGGAGCTGTTTTTT. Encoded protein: CASSLVPAGGNTGELFF. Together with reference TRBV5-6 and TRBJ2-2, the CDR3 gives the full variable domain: DAGVTQSPTHLIKTRGQQVTLRCSPKSGHDTVSWYQQALGQGPQFIFQYYEEEERQRGNFPDRFSGHQFPNYSSELNVNALLLGDSALYLCASSLVPAGGNTGELFFGEGSRLTVL.

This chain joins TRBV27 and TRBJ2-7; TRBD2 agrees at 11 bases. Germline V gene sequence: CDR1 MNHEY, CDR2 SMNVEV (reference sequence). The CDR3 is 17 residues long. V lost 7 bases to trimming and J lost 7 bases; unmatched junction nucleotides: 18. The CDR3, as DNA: TGTGCCAGCACCAACATGGGTAGCGGGGGGGCTCACTGGGAGCAGTACTTC. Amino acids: CASTNMGSGGAHWEQYF.

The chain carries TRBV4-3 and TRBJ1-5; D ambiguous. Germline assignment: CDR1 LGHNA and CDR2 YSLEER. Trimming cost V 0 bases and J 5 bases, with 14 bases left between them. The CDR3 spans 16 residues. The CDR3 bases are TGCGCCAGCAGCCAAGATTGGTCGGGGTATCATCAGCCCCAGCATTTT. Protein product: CASSQDWSGYHQPQHF.

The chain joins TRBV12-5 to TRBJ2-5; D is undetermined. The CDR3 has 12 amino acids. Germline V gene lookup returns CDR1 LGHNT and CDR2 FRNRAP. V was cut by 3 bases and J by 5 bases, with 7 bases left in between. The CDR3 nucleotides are TGTGCTAGTGGTTTTTTGGAGGAGACCCAGTACTTC. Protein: CASGFLEETQYF.

The CDR3: CAWTRTGRSYNSPLHF. The CDR3 DNA sequence: TGTGCCTGGACCCGGACAGGGCGGTCCTATAATTCACCCCTCCACTTT. This chain uses TRBV30 with TRBJ1-6; 8 bases are a match to TRBD1. The J segment lost 1 base and the V segment lost 4 bases, leaving 6 bases of the junction unmatched. The CDR3 length is 16 residues. The V gene's germline CDR1 is GTSNPN and CDR2 SVGIG (reference sequence).

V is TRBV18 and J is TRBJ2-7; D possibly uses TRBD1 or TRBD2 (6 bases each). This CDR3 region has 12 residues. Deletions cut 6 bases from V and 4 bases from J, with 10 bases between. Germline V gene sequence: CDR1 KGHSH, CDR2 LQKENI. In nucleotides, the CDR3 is TGTGCCAGCTCGCGGGACATTTACGAGCAGTACTTC. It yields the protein CASSRDIYEQYF.

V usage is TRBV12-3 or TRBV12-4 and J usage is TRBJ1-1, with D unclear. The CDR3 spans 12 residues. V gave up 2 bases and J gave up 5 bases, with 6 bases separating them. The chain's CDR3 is CASSLTGTEAFF. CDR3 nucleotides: TGTGCCAGCAGTTTAACGGGGACTGAAGCTTTCTTT.

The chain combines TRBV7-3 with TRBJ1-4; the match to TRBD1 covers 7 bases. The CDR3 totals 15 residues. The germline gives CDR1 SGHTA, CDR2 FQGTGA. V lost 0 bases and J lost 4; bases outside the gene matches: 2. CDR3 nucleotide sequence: TGTGCCAGCAGCTTAACCGGGACAGATAATGAAAAACTGTTTTTT. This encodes CASSLTGTDNEKLFF.

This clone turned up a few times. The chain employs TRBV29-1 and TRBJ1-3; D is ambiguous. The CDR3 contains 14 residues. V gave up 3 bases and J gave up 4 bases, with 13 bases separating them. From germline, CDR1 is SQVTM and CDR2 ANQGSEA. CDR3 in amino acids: CSVDQQLAGNTIYF. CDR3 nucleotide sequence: TGCAGCGTTGACCAACAGTTAGCAGGAAACACCATATATTTT. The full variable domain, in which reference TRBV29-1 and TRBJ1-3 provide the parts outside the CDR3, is SAVISQKPSRDICQRGTSLTIQCQVDSQVTMMFWYRQQPGQSLTLIATANQGSEATYESGFVIDKFPISRPNLTFSTLTVSNMSPEDSSIYLCSVDQQLAGNTIYFGEGSWLTVV.

The chain's CDR3 is CASSPGRREDTEAFF. In DNA form, the CDR3 reads TGTGCCAGCAGCCCCGGGAGGAGGGAGGACACTGAAGCTTTCTTT. The chain employs TRBV16 and TRBJ1-1, with D unclear. There are 15 residues in the CDR3. V lost 4 bases and J 3 bases, leaving 15 bases between the germline ends. Germline CDR1 KGHSY, CDR2 FQNENV. Full variable domain (remainder filled in from reference TRBV16 and TRBJ1-1): GEEVAQTPKHLVRGEGQKAKLYCAPIKGHSYVFWYQQVLKNEFKFLISFQNENVFDETGMPKERFSAKCLPNSPCSLEIQATKLEDSAVYFCASSPGRREDTEAFFGQGTRLTVV.

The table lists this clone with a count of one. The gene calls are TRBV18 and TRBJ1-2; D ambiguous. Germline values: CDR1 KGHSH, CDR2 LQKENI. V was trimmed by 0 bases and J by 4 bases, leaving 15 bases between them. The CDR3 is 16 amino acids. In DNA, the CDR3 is TGTGCCAGCTCACCACCTTTCGGGTCAGATATCTATGGCTACACCTTC. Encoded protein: CASSPPFGSDIYGYTF.

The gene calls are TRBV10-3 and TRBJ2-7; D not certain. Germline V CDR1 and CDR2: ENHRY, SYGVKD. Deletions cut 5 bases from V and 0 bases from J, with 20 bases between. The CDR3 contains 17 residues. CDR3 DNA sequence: TGTGCCATCAGTCCGTCAAACGAGAACTCAAGCTCCTACGAGCAGTACTTC. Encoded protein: CAISPSNENSSSYEQYF.

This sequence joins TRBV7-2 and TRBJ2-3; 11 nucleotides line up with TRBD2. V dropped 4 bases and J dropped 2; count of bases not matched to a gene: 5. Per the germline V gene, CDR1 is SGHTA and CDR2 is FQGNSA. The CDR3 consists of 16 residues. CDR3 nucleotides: TGTGCCAGCAGCTGGGGACTAGCGGCATTCACAGATACGCAGTATTTT. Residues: CASSWGLAAFTDTQYF.

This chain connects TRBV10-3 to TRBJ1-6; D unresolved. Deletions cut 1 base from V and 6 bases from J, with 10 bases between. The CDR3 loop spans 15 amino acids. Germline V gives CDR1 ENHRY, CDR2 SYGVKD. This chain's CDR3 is CAISELNVPNSPLHF. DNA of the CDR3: TGTGCCATCAGTGAGTTGAACGTCCCTAATTCACCCCTCCACTTT.

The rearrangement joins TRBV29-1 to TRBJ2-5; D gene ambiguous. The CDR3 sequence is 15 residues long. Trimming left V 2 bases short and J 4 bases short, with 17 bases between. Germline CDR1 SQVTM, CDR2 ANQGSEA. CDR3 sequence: CSVEWSLNWGETQYF. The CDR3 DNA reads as TGCAGCGTTGAATGGTCCTTAAATTGGGGAGAGACCCAGTACTTC.

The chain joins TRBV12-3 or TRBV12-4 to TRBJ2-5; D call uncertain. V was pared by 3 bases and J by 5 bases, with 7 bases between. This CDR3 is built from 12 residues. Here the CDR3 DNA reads TGTGCCAGCAGTTTGACCAGGGAGACCCAGTACTTC. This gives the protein CASSLTRETQYF.

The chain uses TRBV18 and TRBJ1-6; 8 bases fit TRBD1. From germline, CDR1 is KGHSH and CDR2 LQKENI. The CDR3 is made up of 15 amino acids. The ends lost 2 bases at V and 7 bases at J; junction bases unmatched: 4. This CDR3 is CASSPMTGVNSPLHF. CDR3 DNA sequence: TGTGCCAGCTCACCAATGACAGGGGTAAATTCACCCCTCCACTTT. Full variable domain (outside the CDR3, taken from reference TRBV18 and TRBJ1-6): NAGVMQNPRHLVRRRGQEARLRCSPMKGHSHVYWYRQLPEEGLKFMVYLQKENIIDESGMPKERFSAEFPKEGPSILRIQQVVRGDSAAYFCASSPMTGVNSPLHFGNGTRLTVT.

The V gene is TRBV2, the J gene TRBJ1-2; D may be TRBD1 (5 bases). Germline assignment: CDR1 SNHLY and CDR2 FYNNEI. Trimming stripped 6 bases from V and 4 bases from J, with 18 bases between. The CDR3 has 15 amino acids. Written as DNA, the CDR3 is TGTGCCAGCAGCCCGATGGGGGGGTACGGCTATGGCTACACCTTC. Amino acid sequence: CASSPMGGYGYGYTF.

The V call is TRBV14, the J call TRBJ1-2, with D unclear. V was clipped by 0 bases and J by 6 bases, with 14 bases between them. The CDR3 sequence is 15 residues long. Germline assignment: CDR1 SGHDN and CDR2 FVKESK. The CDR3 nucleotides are TGTGCCAGCAGCCAAGAAAACAGAGGGATAGATGGCTACACCTTC. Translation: CASSQENRGIDGYTF.

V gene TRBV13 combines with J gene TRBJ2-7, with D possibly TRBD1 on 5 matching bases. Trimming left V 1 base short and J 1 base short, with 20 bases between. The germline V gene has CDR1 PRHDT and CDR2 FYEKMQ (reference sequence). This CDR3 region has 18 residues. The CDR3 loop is CASSLVRQGVQTSYEQYF. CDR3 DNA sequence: TGTGCCAGCAGCTTAGTCCGGCAGGGTGTTCAAACGTCCTACGAGCAGTACTTC.

CDR3 nucleotides: TGTGCCAGCAGCCAGATGACTCCCCGGGGCACCGGGGAGCTGTTTTTT. Translating gives CASSQMTPRGTGELFF. This chain links TRBV14 with TRBJ2-2, with D maybe TRBD2 (5 bases). V was trimmed by 3 bases and J by 4 bases, leaving 15 bases between them. CDR1 is SGHDN and CDR2 is FVKESK in the germline V gene. The CDR3 length is 16 residues.

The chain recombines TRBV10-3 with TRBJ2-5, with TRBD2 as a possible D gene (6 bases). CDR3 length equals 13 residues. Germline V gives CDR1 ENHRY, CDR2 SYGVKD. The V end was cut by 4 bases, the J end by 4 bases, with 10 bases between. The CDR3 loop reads CAISVYGGETQYF. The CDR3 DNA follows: TGTGCCATCAGTGTATACGGGGGAGAGACCCAGTACTTC.

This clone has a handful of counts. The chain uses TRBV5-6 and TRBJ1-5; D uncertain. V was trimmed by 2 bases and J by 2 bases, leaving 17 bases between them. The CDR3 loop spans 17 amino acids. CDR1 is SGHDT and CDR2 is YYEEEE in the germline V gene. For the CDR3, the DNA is TGTGCCAGCAGCTTTTCTGGCTGGGTAGAAGGCAATCAGCCCCAGCATTTT. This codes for CASSFSGWVEGNQPQHF.